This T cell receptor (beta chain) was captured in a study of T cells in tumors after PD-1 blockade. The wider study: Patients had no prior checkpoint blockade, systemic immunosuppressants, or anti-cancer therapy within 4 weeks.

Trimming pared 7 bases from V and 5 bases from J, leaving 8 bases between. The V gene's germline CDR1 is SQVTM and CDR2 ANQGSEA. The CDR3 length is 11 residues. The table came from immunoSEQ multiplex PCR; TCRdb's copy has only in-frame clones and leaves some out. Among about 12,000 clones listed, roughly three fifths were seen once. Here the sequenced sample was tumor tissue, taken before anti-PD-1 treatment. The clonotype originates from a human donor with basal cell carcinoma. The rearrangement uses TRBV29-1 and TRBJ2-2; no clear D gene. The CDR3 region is CSAYVTGELFF. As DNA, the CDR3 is TGCAGCGCATACGTTACCGGGGAGCTGTTTTTT.